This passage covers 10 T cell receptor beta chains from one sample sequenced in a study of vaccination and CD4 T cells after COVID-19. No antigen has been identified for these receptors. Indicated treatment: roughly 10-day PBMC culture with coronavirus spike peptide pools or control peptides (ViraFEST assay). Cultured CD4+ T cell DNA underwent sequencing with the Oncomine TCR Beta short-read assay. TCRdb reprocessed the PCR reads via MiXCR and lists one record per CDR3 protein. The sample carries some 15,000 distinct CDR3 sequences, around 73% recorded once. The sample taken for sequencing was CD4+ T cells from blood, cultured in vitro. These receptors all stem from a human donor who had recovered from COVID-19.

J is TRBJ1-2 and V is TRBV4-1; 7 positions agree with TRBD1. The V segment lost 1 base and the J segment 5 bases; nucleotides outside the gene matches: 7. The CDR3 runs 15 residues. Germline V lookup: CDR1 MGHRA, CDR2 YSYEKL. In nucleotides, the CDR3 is TGCGCCAGCAGCCAAGGAAGGGGGCTTAGGTATGGCTACACCTTC. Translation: CASSQGRGLRYGYTF.

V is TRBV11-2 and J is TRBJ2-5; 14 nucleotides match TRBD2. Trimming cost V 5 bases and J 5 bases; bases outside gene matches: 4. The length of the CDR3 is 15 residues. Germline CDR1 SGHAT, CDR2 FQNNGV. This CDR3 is CASSTGLAGVETQYF. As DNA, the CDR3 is TGTGCCAGCAGCACGGGACTAGCGGGAGTCGAGACCCAGTACTTC.

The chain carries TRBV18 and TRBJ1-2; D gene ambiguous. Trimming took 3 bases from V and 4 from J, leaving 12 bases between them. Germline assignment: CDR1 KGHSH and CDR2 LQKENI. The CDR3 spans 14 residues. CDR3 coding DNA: TGTGCCAGCTCACCGGAGGCGCGGGGCTATGGCTACACCTTC. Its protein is CASSPEARGYGYTF.

CDR3 bases: TGCAGTGCCCATTCCCAGGGTGGGTATGGCTACACCTTC. This translates into CSAHSQGGYGYTF. This chain links TRBV20-1 with TRBJ1-2; D is possibly TRBD1 (5 bases). Germline lookup yields CDR1 DFQATT and CDR2 SNEGSKA (reference sequence). V was cut by 6 bases and J by 5 bases, with 16 bases left in between. This CDR3 has 13 residues.

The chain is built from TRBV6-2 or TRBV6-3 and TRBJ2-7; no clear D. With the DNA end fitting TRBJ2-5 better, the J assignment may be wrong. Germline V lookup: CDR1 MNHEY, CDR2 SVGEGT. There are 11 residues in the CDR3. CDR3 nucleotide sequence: TGTGCCAGCAGCCACCTGGAGACCCAGTACTTC. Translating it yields CASSHLETQYF.

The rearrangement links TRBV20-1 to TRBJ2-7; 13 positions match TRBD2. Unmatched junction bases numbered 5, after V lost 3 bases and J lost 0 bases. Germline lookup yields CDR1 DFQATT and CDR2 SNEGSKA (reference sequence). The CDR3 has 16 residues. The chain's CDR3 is CSASGTSGRASYEQYF. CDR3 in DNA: TGCAGTGCTAGCGGCACTAGCGGGAGGGCCTCCTACGAGCAGTACTTC.

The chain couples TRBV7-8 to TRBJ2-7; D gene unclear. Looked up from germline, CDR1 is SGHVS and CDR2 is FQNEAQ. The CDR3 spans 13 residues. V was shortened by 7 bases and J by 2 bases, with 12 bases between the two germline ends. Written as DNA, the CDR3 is TGTGCCAGCACCGCAATCAGTCCCTACGAGCAGTACTTC. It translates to CASTAISPYEQYF.

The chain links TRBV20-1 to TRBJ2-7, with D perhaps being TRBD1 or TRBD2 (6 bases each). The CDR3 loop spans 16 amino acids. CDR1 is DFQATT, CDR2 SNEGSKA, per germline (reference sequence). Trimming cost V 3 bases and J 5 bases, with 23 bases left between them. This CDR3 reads CSARGGRSFGPNEQYF. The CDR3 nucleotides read TGCAGTGCTAGGGGGGGCAGATCCTTCGGTCCCAACGAGCAGTACTTC.

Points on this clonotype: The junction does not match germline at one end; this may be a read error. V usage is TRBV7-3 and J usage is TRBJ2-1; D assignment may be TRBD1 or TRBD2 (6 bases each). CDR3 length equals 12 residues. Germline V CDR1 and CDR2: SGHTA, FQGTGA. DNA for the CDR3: TGTGCCAGCAGCCCAACACGGGGGCATTTGGTCTTC. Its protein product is CASSPTRGHLVF.

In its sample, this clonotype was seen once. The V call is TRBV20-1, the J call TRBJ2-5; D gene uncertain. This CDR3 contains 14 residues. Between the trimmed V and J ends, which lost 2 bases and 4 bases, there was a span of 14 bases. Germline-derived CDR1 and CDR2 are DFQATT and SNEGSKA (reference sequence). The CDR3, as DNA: TGCAGTGCTAGATCCCCCACCAGGCGAGAGACCCAGTACTTC. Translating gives CSARSPTRRETQYF.